The present entry profiles one T cell receptor beta chain with its context. Clones were sequenced by immunoSEQ multiplex PCR, and TCRdb holds only the in-frame ones, with some missing. The sample holds 200,000 to 250,000 clones; approximately 82% are singletons and the top ten take 1.4%. The record originates from a study of blood T cell repertoires in COVID-19. Whole-study context: COVID-19 samples, acute and convalescent, were from the United States, Italy and Spain. T cells, B-cell-depleted T cells, or PBMCs provided the cDNA or gDNA that served as material.

The CDR3 is 12 residues long. Germline V gene lookup returns CDR1 SEHNR and CDR2 FQNEAQ (reference sequence). V lost 1 base, J lost 5 bases, and 5 bases lay in between. This TCR came from a woman aged 40-49 years who had recovered from COVID-19. The chain joins TRBV7-9 to TRBJ1-1; D is unclear. The sample consisted of peripheral blood. This CDR3 reads CASSLGRTEAFF. In DNA, the CDR3 is TGTGCCAGCAGCTTAGGGAGGACTGAAGCTTTCTTT.